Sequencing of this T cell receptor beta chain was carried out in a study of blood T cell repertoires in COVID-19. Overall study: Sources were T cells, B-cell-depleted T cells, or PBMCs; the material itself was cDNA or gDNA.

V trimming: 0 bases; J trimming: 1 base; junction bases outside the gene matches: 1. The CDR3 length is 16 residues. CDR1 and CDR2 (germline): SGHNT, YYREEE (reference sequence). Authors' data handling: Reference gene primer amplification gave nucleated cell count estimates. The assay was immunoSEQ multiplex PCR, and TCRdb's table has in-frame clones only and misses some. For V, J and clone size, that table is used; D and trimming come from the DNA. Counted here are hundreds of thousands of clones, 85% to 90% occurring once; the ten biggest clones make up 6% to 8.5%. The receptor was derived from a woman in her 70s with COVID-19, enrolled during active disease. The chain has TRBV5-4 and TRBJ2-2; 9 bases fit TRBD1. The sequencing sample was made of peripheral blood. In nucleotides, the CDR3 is TGTGCCAGCAGCTTGGAGGACAGGGGGAACACCGGGGAGCTGTTTTTT. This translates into CASSLEDRGNTGELFF.